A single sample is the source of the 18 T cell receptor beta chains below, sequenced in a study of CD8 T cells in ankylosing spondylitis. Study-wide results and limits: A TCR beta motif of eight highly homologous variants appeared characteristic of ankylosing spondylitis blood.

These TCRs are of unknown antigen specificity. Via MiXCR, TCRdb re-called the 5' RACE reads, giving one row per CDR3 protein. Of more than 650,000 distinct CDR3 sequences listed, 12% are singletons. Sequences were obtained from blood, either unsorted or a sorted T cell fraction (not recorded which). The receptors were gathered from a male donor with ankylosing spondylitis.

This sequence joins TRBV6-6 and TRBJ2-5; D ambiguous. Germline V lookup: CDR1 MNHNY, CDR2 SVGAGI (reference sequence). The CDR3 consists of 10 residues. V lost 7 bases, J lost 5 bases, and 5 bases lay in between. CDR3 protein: CASIGETQYF. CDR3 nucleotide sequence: TGTGCCAGCATCGGGGAGACCCAGTACTTC.

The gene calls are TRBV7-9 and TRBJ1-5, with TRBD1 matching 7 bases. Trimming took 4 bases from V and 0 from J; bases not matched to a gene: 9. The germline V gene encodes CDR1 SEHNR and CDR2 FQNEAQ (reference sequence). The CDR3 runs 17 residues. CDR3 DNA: TGTGCCAGCAGCTCCCAGGGGGGGCTGGGTAGCAATCAGCCCCAGCATTTT. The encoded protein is CASSSQGGLGSNQPQHF.

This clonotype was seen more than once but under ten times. The CDR3 loop is CASSVRTGKGTEAFF. The CDR3 DNA is TGTGCCAGCAGTGTCCGAACAGGGAAAGGCACTGAAGCTTTCTTT. The gene calls are TRBV6-4 and TRBJ1-1; possibly TRBD1 for D (6 bases). This CDR3 is built from 15 residues. Deletions cut 4 bases from V and 4 bases from J, with 16 bases between. The germline CDR1 and CDR2 sequences are MRHNA and SNTAGT.

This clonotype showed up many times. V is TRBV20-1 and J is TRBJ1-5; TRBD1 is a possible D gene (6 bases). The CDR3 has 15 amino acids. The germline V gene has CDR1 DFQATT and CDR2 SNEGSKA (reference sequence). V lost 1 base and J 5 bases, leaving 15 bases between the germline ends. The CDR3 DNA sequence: TGCAGTGCTAGAGGATATTCGGGGGCGTATCAGCCCCAGCATTTT. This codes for CSARGYSGAYQPQHF.

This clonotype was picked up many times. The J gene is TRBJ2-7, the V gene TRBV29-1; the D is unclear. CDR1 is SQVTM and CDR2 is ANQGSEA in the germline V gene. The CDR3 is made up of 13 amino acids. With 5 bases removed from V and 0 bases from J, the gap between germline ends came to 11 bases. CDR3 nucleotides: TGCAGCGTTTTATCGGCTTACTCCTACGAGCAGTACTTC. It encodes CSVLSAYSYEQYF.

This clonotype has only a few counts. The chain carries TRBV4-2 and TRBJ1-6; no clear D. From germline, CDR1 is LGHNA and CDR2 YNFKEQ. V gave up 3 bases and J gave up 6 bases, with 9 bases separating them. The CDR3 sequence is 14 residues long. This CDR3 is CASSQLGRNSPLHF. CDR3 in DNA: TGTGCCAGCAGCCAGTTAGGGCGTAATTCACCCCTCCACTTT.

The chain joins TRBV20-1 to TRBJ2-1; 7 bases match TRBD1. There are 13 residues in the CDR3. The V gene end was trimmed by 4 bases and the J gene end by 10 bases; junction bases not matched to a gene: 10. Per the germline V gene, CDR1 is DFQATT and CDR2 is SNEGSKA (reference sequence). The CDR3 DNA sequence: TGCAGTGCTAACGGACAGGCTAGGTTGGAGCAGTTCTTC. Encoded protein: CSANGQARLEQFF.

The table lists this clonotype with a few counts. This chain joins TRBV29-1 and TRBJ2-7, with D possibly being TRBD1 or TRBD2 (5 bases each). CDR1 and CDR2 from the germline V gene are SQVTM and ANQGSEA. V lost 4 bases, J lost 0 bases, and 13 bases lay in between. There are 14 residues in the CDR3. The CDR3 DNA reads TGCAGCGTTGTAGGTGGGGGAGACTCCTACGAGCAGTACTTC. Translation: CSVVGGGDSYEQYF.

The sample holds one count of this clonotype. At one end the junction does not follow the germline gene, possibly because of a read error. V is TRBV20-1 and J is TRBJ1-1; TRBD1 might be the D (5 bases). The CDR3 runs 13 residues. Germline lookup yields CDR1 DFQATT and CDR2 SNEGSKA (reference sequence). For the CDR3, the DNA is TGCAGTGCAACCAGTGATGCGGACACTAAAGCTTTCTTT. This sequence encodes CSATSDADTKAFF.

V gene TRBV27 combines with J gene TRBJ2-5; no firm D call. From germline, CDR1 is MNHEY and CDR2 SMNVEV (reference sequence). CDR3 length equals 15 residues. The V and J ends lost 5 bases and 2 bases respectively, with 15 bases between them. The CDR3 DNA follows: TGTGCCAGCAGTCCGGCTAGGGTCTTACAAGAGACCCAGTACTTC. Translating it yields CASSPARVLQETQYF.

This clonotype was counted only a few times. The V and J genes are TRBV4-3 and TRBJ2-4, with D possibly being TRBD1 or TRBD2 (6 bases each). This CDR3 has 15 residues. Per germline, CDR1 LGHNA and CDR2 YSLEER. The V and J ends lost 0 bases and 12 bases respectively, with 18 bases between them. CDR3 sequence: CASSQEGGTFRDQYF. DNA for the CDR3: TGCGCCAGCAGCCAAGAGGGGGGCACATTTAGGGATCAGTACTTC.

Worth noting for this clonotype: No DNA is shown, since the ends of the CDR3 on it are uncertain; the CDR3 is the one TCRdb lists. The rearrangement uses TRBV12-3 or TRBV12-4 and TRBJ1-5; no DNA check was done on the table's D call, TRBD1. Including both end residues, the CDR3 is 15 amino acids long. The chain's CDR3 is CASSTSRGLDQPQHF.

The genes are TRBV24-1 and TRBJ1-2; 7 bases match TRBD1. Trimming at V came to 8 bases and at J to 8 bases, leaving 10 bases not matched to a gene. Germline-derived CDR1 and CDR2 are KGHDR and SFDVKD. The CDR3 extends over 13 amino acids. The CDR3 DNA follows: TGTGCCACCACCTGGGAGGGGGCACGAGGCTACACCTTC. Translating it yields CATTWEGARGYTF.

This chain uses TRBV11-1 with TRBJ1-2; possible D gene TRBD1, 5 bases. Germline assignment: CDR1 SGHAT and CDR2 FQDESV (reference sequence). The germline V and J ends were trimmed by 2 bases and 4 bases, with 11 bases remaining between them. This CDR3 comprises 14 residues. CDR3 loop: CASSLSREAYGYTF. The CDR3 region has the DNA TGTGCCAGCAGCTTATCCAGGGAAGCCTATGGCTACACCTTC.

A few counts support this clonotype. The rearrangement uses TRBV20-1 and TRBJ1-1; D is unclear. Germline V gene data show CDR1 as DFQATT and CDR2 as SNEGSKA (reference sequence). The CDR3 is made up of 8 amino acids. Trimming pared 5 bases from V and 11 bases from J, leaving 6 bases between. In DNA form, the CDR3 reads TGCAGTGCTCTTCGGGCTTTCTTT. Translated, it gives CSALRAFF.

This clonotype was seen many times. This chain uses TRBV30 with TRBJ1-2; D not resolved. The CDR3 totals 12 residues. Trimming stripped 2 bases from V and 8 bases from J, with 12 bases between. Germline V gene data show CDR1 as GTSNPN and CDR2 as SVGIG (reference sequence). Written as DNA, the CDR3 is TGTGCCTGGAGTACCGGTCGAAGGGGCTACACCTTC. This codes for CAWSTGRRGYTF.

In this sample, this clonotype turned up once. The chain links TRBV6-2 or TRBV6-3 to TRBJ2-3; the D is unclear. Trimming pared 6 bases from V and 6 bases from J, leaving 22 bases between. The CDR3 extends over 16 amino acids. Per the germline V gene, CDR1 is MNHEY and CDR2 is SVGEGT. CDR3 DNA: TGTGCCAGCAGGAAAGCGCGCGACCTTTGGGATGATACGCAGTATTTT. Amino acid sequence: CASRKARDLWDDTQYF.

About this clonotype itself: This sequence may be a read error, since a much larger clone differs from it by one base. The CDR3 reads CGAFSGGPYNEQFF. CDR3 DNA: TGCGGTGCTTTTAGCGGGGGGCCATACAATGAGCAGTTCTTC. The V gene is TRBV20-1, the J gene TRBJ2-1, with 10 bases identical to TRBD2. The germline V gene has CDR1 DFQATT and CDR2 SNEGSKA (reference sequence). The length of the CDR3 is 14 residues.